Below are 29 T cell receptor beta chains sequenced from a single sample in a study of post-analysis software for immune sequencing data. Study results and caveats: Patients used several TRBV segments, including TRBV5-6, TRBV5-1 and TRBV20-1, more often than controls.

Researchers reported that TCR beta cDNA libraries carried unique molecular identifiers. TCRdb fed the PCR reads into MiXCR, producing one record per CDR3 protein. The table includes 400,000 to 500,000 distinct CDR3 sequences, more than 30% detected once. The antigens these receptors bind are not known. Source material: blood. The source of these receptors is a girl between 2 and 10 years old with multiple sclerosis.

V and J are TRBV12-3 or TRBV12-4 and TRBJ2-7; D is ambiguous. Trimming shortened V by 3 bases and J by 2 bases, and 11 bases separated the two germline ends. CDR3 length equals 14 residues. CDR3 residues: CASSFSWGAYEQYF. CDR3 coding DNA: TGTGCCAGCAGTTTCAGCTGGGGTGCCTACGAGCAGTACTTC.

The chain joins TRBV9 to TRBJ2-3; D is uncertain. The CDR3 loop spans 17 amino acids. With 2 bases removed from V and 0 bases from J, the gap between germline ends came to 16 bases. Germline loops: CDR1 SGDLS, CDR2 YYNGEE. CDR3 DNA sequence: TGTGCCAGCAGCGTCCTGGACGAGTCGGAGAGCACAGATACGCAGTATTTT. Residues: CASSVLDESESTDTQYF.

This chain connects TRBV29-1 to TRBJ2-1, with 9 bases identical to TRBD2. This CDR3 has 14 amino acids. The germline CDR1 and CDR2 sequences are SQVTM and ANQGSEA. With 4 bases clipped from V and 10 bases from J, the junction kept 11 bases outside the gene matches. The CDR3 loop is CSVGREGRSGEQFF. The CDR3 region has the DNA TGCAGCGTTGGGCGGGAGGGCCGCAGCGGGGAGCAGTTCTTC.

The chain carries TRBV6-6 and TRBJ1-5; perhaps TRBD1 as D (6 bases). V shed 6 bases and J shed 3 bases, with 12 bases lying between them. Germline V gene sequence: CDR1 MNHNY, CDR2 SVGAGI (reference sequence). The CDR3 has 14 amino acids. The chain's CDR3 is CASSTGQSNQPQHF. The CDR3 bases are TGTGCCAGCAGCACAGGACAGTCCAATCAGCCCCAGCATTTT.

This clonotype appeared a few times. The genes are TRBV29-1 and TRBJ2-7; D possibly uses TRBD1 or TRBD2 (5 bases each). The last part of the DNA fits TRBJ2-5 better; the J call may be wrong. The CDR3 is 11 residues long. The germline CDR1 and CDR2 sequences are SQVTM and ANQGSEA. This CDR3 is CSVEYGGTQYF. CDR3 bases: TGCAGCGTTGAGTATGGGGGGACCCAGTACTTC.

CDR3 amino acids: CASSPYHRDGQPQHF. For the CDR3, the DNA is TGTGCCAGCTCACCATATCACAGGGATGGTCAGCCCCAGCATTTT. This chain joins TRBV18 and TRBJ1-5, with TRBD1 as a possible D gene (6 bases). The CDR3 runs to 15 residues. V lost 2 bases and J lost 6, with 14 bases in between. CDR1 and CDR2 (germline): KGHSH, LQKENI.

This chain joins TRBV10-3 and TRBJ2-5; D possibly corresponds to TRBD2 (6 bases). With 7 bases removed from V and 2 bases from J, the gap between germline ends came to 14 bases. CDR3 length: 14 amino acids. Germline values: CDR1 ENHRY, CDR2 SYGVKD. The CDR3 spells CAIKQDYPQETQYF. The DNA of the CDR3 is TGTGCCATCAAGCAGGACTACCCACAAGAGACCCAGTACTTC.

This clonotype was found a few times. The rearrangement links TRBV24-1 to TRBJ1-2; D remains unclear. With 3 bases removed from V and 3 bases from J, the gap between germline ends came to 7 bases. Germline V gene data show CDR1 as KGHDR and CDR2 as SFDVKD. The CDR3 spans 13 residues. The CDR3 loop reads CATSDAGYYGYTF. The CDR3 nucleotides read TGTGCCACCAGTGATGCAGGATACTATGGCTACACCTTC.

The genes are TRBV20-1 and TRBJ2-7; D remains unclear. V lost 1 base and J lost 5, with 15 bases in between. The CDR3 sequence is 14 residues long. The germline V gene has CDR1 DFQATT and CDR2 SNEGSKA (reference sequence). The CDR3 nucleotides are TGCAGTGCTAGAGCCGCCCACCGGGTGAACGAGCAGTACTTC. Translation: CSARAAHRVNEQYF.

This clonotype was counted between two and nine times. This chain joins TRBV7-3 and TRBJ2-5; D may be TRBD1 or TRBD2 (5 bases each). This CDR3 has 13 amino acids. Germline values: CDR1 SGHTA, CDR2 FQGTGA. Trimming took off 5 bases at V and 3 bases at J, with 10 bases between the two ends. The CDR3 bases are TGTGCCAGCAGCACCGGGACGAAAGAGACCCAGTACTTC. Translation: CASSTGTKETQYF. The full variable domain, in which reference TRBV7-3 and TRBJ2-5 provide the parts outside the CDR3, is GAGVSQTPSNKVTEKGKYVELRCDPISGHTALYWYRQSLGQGPEFLIYFQGTGAADDSGLPNDRFFAVRPEGSVSTLKIQRTERGDSAVYLCASSTGTKETQYFGPGTRLLVL.

This chain joins TRBV28 and TRBJ2-3; D unclear. The CDR3 extends over 11 amino acids. Per the germline V gene, CDR1 is MDHEN and CDR2 is SYDVKM. Trimming stripped 5 bases from V and 14 bases from J, with 14 bases between. CDR3 sequence reads: CASSTLSRGYF. In DNA form, the CDR3 reads TGTGCCAGCAGTACCCTCAGCCGAGGGTATTTT.

This clonotype has a handful of counts. This chain uses TRBV19 with TRBJ2-1, with no clear D. CDR1 LNHDA and CDR2 SQIVND come from the germline V gene (reference sequence). The CDR3 covers 13 residues. The V end lost 2 bases, the J end lost 7 bases, and 9 bases lay between the germline ends. This CDR3 is CASSIRPTNEQFF. CDR3 bases: TGTGCCAGTAGTATAAGACCCACTAATGAGCAGTTCTTC. Full variable domain (remainder filled in from reference TRBV19 and TRBJ2-1): DGGITQSPKYLFRKEGQNVTLSCEQNLNHDAMYWYRQDPGQGLRLIYYSQIVNDFQKGDIAEGYSVSREKKESFPLTVTSAQKNPTAFYLCASSIRPTNEQFFGPGTRLTVL.

The chain links TRBV5-1 to TRBJ2-7; D assignment may be TRBD1 or TRBD2 (5 bases each). The germline gives CDR1 SGHRS, CDR2 YFSETQ. The CDR3 totals 14 residues. V shed 3 bases and J shed 2 bases, with 12 bases lying between them. The CDR3 coding sequence is TGCGCCAGCAGCTGGGGGTTTGGGACCTACGAGCAGTACTTC. It yields the protein CASSWGFGTYEQYF.

This clonotype was counted a single time. V is TRBV4-3 and J is TRBJ2-5, with 11 bases identical to TRBD1. V shed 0 bases, J shed 1 base, and the junction held 4 bases outside the gene matches. Germline V lookup: CDR1 LGHNA, CDR2 YSLEER. The CDR3 totals 17 residues. The CDR3 region is CASSQDWGTGGQETQYF. CDR3 DNA sequence: TGCGCCAGCAGCCAAGATTGGGGGACAGGGGGCCAAGAGACCCAGTACTTC.

The chain uses TRBV6-1 and TRBJ1-1; TRBD1 is a possible D gene (5 bases). With 6 bases removed from V and 1 base from J, the gap between germline ends came to 12 bases. This CDR3 has 14 amino acids. Germline loops: CDR1 MNHNS, CDR2 SASEGT. CDR3 in amino acids: CASSPTVTNTEAFF. CDR3 bases: TGTGCCAGCAGCCCGACAGTTACGAACACTGAAGCTTTCTTT.

The J gene is TRBJ2-5, the V gene TRBV2; TRBD1 aligns across 9 bases. The germline V gene encodes CDR1 SNHLY and CDR2 FYNNEI. The CDR3 runs to 13 residues. J gave up 10 bases and V 5 bases, and 8 bases lay outside the gene matches. DNA for the CDR3: TGTGCCAGCAGTAAGGGGACAGGGTCAAGCCAGTACTTC. Its protein is CASSKGTGSSQYF.

The chain combines TRBV12-3 or TRBV12-4 with TRBJ2-7, with 7 bases fitting TRBD1. Trimming at V came to 5 bases and at J to 0 bases, leaving 4 bases not matched to a gene. This CDR3 has 14 amino acids. CDR3 bases: TGTGCCAGCAGTCCGCAGGGGGTCTCCTACGAGCAGTACTTC. This translates into CASSPQGVSYEQYF.

This chain joins TRBV12-3 or TRBV12-4 and TRBJ2-1; 10 nucleotides agree with TRBD2. The closer fit of TRBJ2-7 to the DNA end suggests the J call may be wrong. The CDR3 consists of 15 residues. The CDR3, as DNA: TGTGCCAGCGCCTTAGCGGGAGGCTCCTACAATGAGCAGTACTTC. Protein: CASALAGGSYNEQYF.

This clonotype was seen more than once but under ten times. This chain joins TRBV7-9 and TRBJ1-1; 8 bases map to TRBD1. Germline values: CDR1 SEHNR, CDR2 FQNEAQ (reference sequence). Trimming removed 7 bases from V and 6 bases from J; junction bases left unmatched: 19. This CDR3 has 17 residues. The CDR3 bases are TGTGCCAGCATTCAGTGGGCCAGGGGGCGATTCGGCCCTGAAGCTTTCTTT. It specifies CASIQWARGRFGPEAFF.

This clonotype was counted only a few times. This chain connects TRBV9 to TRBJ1-2; D remains ambiguous. This CDR3 has 14 residues. Germline loops: CDR1 SGDLS, CDR2 YYNGEE. V was pared by 0 bases and J by 2 bases, with 8 bases between. CDR3 in amino acids: CASSVDSGNYGYTF. CDR3 DNA sequence: TGTGCCAGCAGCGTAGACAGCGGGAACTATGGCTACACCTTC.

This clonotype was seen a few times. This rearrangement joins TRBV15 to TRBJ1-5; D unresolved. Trimming removed 1 base at V and 0 bases at J, with 13 bases between. The CDR3 has 17 residues. Germline values: CDR1 LNHNV, CDR2 YYDKDF (reference sequence). The DNA for the CDR3 is TGTGCCACCAGCAGAGCTACACGGGTAAATAGCAATCAGCCCCAGCATTTT. Translating it yields CATSRATRVNSNQPQHF.

The J gene is TRBJ2-1, the V gene TRBV10-3, with D possibly matching TRBD1 (5 bases). Trimming left V 0 bases short and J 12 bases short, with 12 bases between. This CDR3 is 13 amino acids long. In germline, CDR1 is ENHRY, CDR2 SYGVKD. As DNA, the CDR3 is TGTGCCATCAGTGAGTCGACTCGGCAGGGGCAGTTCTTC. Protein product: CAISESTRQGQFF.

The chain is built from TRBV5-1 and TRBJ2-1; a weak D match, TRBD1 (6 bases). The length of the CDR3 is 17 residues. V lost 0 bases to trimming and J lost 2 bases, with 15 bases between them. Per the germline V gene, CDR1 is SGHRS and CDR2 is YFSETQ. CDR3 DNA: TGCGCCAGCAGCTTGGCCAATAGGGGGAGTGCCTACAATGAGCAGTTCTTC. Residues: CASSLANRGSAYNEQFF.

This clonotype turned up a few times. The rearrangement links TRBV6-5 to TRBJ2-3; D is undetermined. The V and J ends lost 4 bases and 6 bases respectively, with 8 bases between them. In germline, CDR1 is MNHEY, CDR2 SVGAGI. The CDR3 has 12 amino acids. The CDR3 spells CASSSESDTQYF. Written as DNA, the CDR3 is TGTGCCAGCAGTTCCGAGAGCGATACGCAGTATTTT.

V and J are TRBV29-1 and TRBJ1-1; D uncertain. V lost 6 bases to trimming and J lost 3 bases, with 14 bases between them. The CDR3 sequence is 13 residues long. The germline CDR1 and CDR2 sequences are SQVTM and ANQGSEA. CDR3 DNA sequence: TGCAGCGTGACCAGGTCGCAATACACTGAAGCTTTCTTT. Translated: CSVTRSQYTEAFF.

V and J are TRBV12-3 or TRBV12-4 and TRBJ1-1; unclear D gene. The CDR3 has 13 residues. With 2 bases removed from V and 4 bases from J, the gap between germline ends came to 8 bases. The CDR3 DNA reads TGTGCCAGCAGTTTACATGGGATCACTGAAGCTTTCTTT. Protein product: CASSLHGITEAFF.

There are a few counts of this clonotype. V and J are TRBV11-2 and TRBJ2-1, with a tentative D call TRBD2 (7 bases). Germline V gives CDR1 SGHAT, CDR2 FQNNGV. The CDR3 has 14 amino acids. The V and J ends lost 7 bases and 3 bases respectively, with 13 bases between them. This CDR3 reads CASMGGGIYNEQFF. The CDR3, as DNA: TGTGCCAGCATGGGAGGGGGAATCTACAATGAGCAGTTCTTC.

The count of this clonotype is one. The chain has TRBV6-5 and TRBJ2-3; unclear D gene. The V and J ends lost 7 bases and 3 bases respectively, with 14 bases between them. CDR3 size: 14 residues. Germline V gene sequence: CDR1 MNHEY, CDR2 SVGAGI. CDR3 residues: CASKISGRTDTQYF. CDR3 sequence (DNA): TGTGCCAGCAAGATATCAGGCAGGACAGATACGCAGTATTTT.

The chain employs TRBV20-1 and TRBJ2-1; D remains ambiguous. CDR1 and CDR2 (germline): DFQATT, SNEGSKA (reference sequence). Trimming took off 4 bases at V and 2 bases at J, with 12 bases between the two ends. This CDR3 has 14 residues. In DNA form, the CDR3 reads TGCAGTGCTATTTCGATCTCCCCCTACAATGAGCAGTTCTTC. Protein: CSAISISPYNEQFF.